This T cell receptor (beta chain) was sequenced in a study of control samples from healthy donors and cancer patients. The CDR3 length is 13 residues. Germline V gene sequence: CDR1 SGHKS, CDR2 YYEKEE (reference sequence). V dropped 9 bases and J dropped 3 bases, with 15 bases sitting between them. The data were produced by immunoSEQ multiplex PCR, yet TCRdb's version contains in-frame clones alone and is incomplete. The data hold roughly 400,000 clones, with around 90% observed a single time. This clone has a single count. This receptor was taken from a middle-aged man with head and neck cancer. This rearrangement joins TRBV5-5 to TRBJ1-2, with D hard to call. The sample taken for sequencing was PBMCs. CDR3 bases: TGTGCCACTTCCTTCTACACCGACTATGGCTACACCTTC. Amino acids: CATSFYTDYGYTF.